These T cell receptor beta chains were read from a single sample in a study of vaccination and CD4 T cells after COVID-19. TCRdb fed the PCR reads into MiXCR, producing one record per CDR3 protein. The sample consists of around 19,000 distinct CDR3 sequences, less than 65% of them appearing once. These receptors' antigens are unknown. The material sequenced was CD4+ T cells from blood, cultured in vitro, taken after SARS-CoV-2 vaccination. These receptors all stem from a human donor who had recovered from COVID-19. Each CDR3 is given with its conserved first and last residue. A D gene is named only where the DNA matches it firmly. Some rows have no size entry. The others give once, few or many, or a class for an expanded clone.

J | D | size | V | CDR3 | DNA
TRBJ2-1 | TRBD2 | - | TRBV19 | CASSQTSGRGNEQFF | TGTGCCAGTAGCCAGACTAGCGGGAGGGGCAATGAGCAGTTCTTC
TRBJ1-6 | TRBD1 | - | TRBV11-3 | CASSSGTVNSPLHF | TGTGCCAGCAGCTCCGGGACAGTTAATTCACCCCTCCACTTT
TRBJ1-2 | - | once | TRBV19 | CASSTEIPGHKTPHYGYTF | TGTGCCAGTAGCACTGAAATTCCGGGACATAAAACCCCCCACTATGGCTACACCTTC
TRBJ2-1 | TRBD1 | - | TRBV6-5 | CASSYSQGEYNEQFF | TGTGCCAGCAGTTACTCTCAGGGGGAGTACAATGAGCAGTTCTTC
TRBJ1-5 | TRBD1 | - | TRBV28 | CASLQTGTGNQPQHF | TGTGCCAGCCTTCAAACCGGGACAGGAAATCAGCCCCAGCATTTT
TRBJ1-1 | TRBD1 | - | TRBV29-1 | CSVDPGQGPPGTLNTEAFF | TGCAGCGTTGACCCGGGACAGGGGCCACCCGGTACCCTGAACACTGAAGCTTTCTTT
TRBJ2-1 | TRBD2 | - | TRBV6-2/TRBV6-3 | CASSYLGSGRPSVPNEQFF | TGTGCCAGCAGTTACTTAGGTTCCGGGAGGCCCTCGGTCCCCAATGAGCAGTTCTTC
TRBJ2-3 | TRBD2 | - | TRBV7-7 | CASSQAPGGPPNGDTQYF | TGCGCCAGCAGCCAAGCCCCGGGGGGGCCCCCTAACGGGGATACGCAGTATTTT
TRBJ1-2 | TRBD1 | - | TRBV6-1 | CASSDHPQGGVGGYTF | TGTGCCAGCAGCGACCATCCACAGGGGGGAGTGGGTGGCTACACCTTC
TRBJ1-2 | - | few | TRBV20-1 | CSATPGHRSNGYTF | TGCAGTGCTACACCGGGACACCGATCGAATGGCTACACCTTC
TRBJ2-1 | TRBD2 | - | TRBV20-1 | CSASGAYNEQFF | TGCAGCGCTAGCGGGGCCTACAATGAGCAGTTCTTC
TRBJ2-4 | - | - | TRBV6-2/TRBV6-3 | CASSYSVVGAKNIQYF | TGTGCCAGCAGTTACTCTGTCGTCGGGGCCAAAAACATTCAGTACTTC
TRBJ1-2 | TRBD1 | few | TRBV6-1 | CASSGQQGWYGYTF | TGTGCCAGCAGTGGTCAACAGGGGTGGTATGGCTACACCTTC
TRBJ2-3 | TRBD2 | - | TRBV5-4 | CASSPTSGGANTQYF | TGTGCCAGCAGCCCGACTAGCGGGGGGGCGAATACGCAGTATTTT
TRBJ1-2 | - | - | TRBV7-2 | CASSLANQANGYTF | TGTGCCAGCAGCTTAGCAAACCAGGCGAATGGCTACACCTTC
TRBJ2-3 | - | - | TRBV5-1 | CASSLRQFTDTQYF | TGCGCCAGCAGCTTGAGACAGTTCACAGATACGCAGTATTTT
TRBJ2-5 | TRBD2 | - | TRBV7-2 | CASRLGLAGMETQYF | TGTGCCAGCAGACTCGGACTAGCGGGAATGGAGACCCAGTACTTC
TRBJ1-2 | TRBD1 | - | TRBV9 | CASSVAWTGMDYGYTF | TGTGCCAGCAGCGTAGCTTGGACAGGGATGGACTATGGCTACACCTTC
TRBJ2-7 | TRBD1 | - | TRBV6-1 | CASSDRDSSLGSEQYF | TGTGCCAGCAGTGACAGGGACAGTTCACTTGGGTCCGAGCAGTACTTC
TRBJ2-7 | - | - | TRBV7-6 | CASSLTRGGEQYF | TGTGCCAGCAGCTTAACCCGGGGCGGCGAGCAGTACTTC
TRBJ1-5 | - | few | TRBV6-2/TRBV6-3 | CASSSGANNQPQHF | TGTGCCAGCAGTTCTGGGGCCAACAATCAGCCCCAGCATTTT
TRBJ1-1 | TRBD1 | - | TRBV6-1 | CASSRDRGNTEAFF | TGTGCCAGCAGCCGAGACAGGGGGAACACTGAAGCTTTCTTT
TRBJ1-1 | TRBD1 | - | TRBV7-3 | CASSSQTGGYTEAFF | TGTGCCAGCAGCAGCCAGACAGGGGGGTACACTGAAGCTTTCTTT
TRBJ1-4 | TRBD1 | - | TRBV25-1 | CASSEGGQLTNEKLFF | TGTGCCAGCAGTGAAGGGGGACAGCTTACTAATGAAAAACTGTTTTTT
TRBJ2-7 | - | - | TRBV7-8 | CASSRSRDGTYEQYF | TGTGCCAGCAGCCGATCACGGGACGGCACCTACGAGCAGTACTTC
TRBJ1-2 | - | - | TRBV28 | CASSLSSIQSYTF | TGTGCCAGCAGCCTCTCGTCAATACAGTCCTACACCTTC
TRBJ2-1 | TRBD2 | few | TRBV20-1 | CSASTSGGRGYNEQFF | TGCAGTGCTTCTACTAGCGGGGGGCGCGGCTACAATGAGCAGTTCTTC
TRBJ1-5 | - | few | TRBV20-1 | CSARGRLSNQPQHF | TGCAGTGCTAGAGGGAGGCTTAGCAATCAGCCCCAGCATTTT
TRBJ2-7 | - | - | TRBV25-1 | CASSDYDYEQYF | TGTGCCAGCAGTGATTACGACTACGAGCAGTACTTC
TRBJ1-2 | - | - | TRBV4-3 | CASSQAGQPNYGYTF | TGCGCCAGCAGCCAAGCCGGACAGCCTAACTATGGCTACACCTTC
TRBJ1-2 | - | - | TRBV27 | CASSFSGRVSGYTF | TGTGCCAGCAGTTTTTCTGGCAGGGTGTCCGGCTACACCTTC
TRBJ2-7 | TRBD2 | - | TRBV10-3 | CAISDWGGSYEQYF | TGTGCCATCAGTGATTGGGGGGGCTCCTACGAGCAGTACTTC
TRBJ2-7 | - | - | TRBV11-2 | CASSLDVLSSSYEQYF | TGTGCCAGCAGCTTAGATGTCCTGAGCAGCTCCTACGAGCAGTACTTC
TRBJ2-3 | - | once | TRBV6-1 | CASSGNRGTDTQYF | TGTGCCAGCAGTGGCAACAGGGGCACAGATACGCAGTATTTT
TRBJ2-5 | TRBD2 | few | TRBV6-5 | CASSYSRLAAGETQYF | TGTGCCAGCAGTTACTCCAGACTAGCGGCGGGAGAGACCCAGTACTTC
TRBJ2-5 | - | few | TRBV6-1 | CASMKGRDAGTQYF | TGTGCCAGCATGAAGGGCAGGGATGCCGGGACCCAGTACTTC
TRBJ1-1 | - | medium-sized | TRBV2 | CASSVRGVLTEAFF | TGTGCCAGCAGTGTGAGGGGGGTTTTAACTGAAGCTTTCTTT
TRBJ2-1 | TRBD2 | - | TRBV7-9 | CASRLAGGYNEQFF | TGTGCCAGCAGGCTAGCGGGGGGCTACAATGAGCAGTTCTTC
TRBJ2-3 | - | - | TRBV7-6 | CASSLRLSPDTRYF | TGTGCCAGCAGCTTACGACTGTCCCCAGATACGCGGTATTTT
TRBJ2-7 | TRBD1 | - | TRBV27 | CASSLGQGYYEQYF | TGTGCCAGCAGTTTAGGACAGGGGTACTACGAGCAGTACTTC
TRBJ1-1 | - | - | TRBV6-1 | CASAWNENTEAFF | TGTGCCAGCGCCTGGAACGAAAACACTGAAGCTTTCTTT
TRBJ1-3 | - | once | TRBV2 | CASSEVARGRASGNTIYF | TGTGCCAGCAGTGAAGTCGCCCGGGGAAGGGCCTCTGGAAACACCATATATTTT
TRBJ1-2 | - | - | TRBV6-1 | CASSDLVGGRDGYTF | TGTGCCAGCAGTGACCTCGTCGGGGGGAGGGATGGCTACACCTTC
TRBJ1-1 | - | - | TRBV10-2 | CASSEPLGTEAFF | TGCGCCAGCAGTGAGCCACTCGGCACTGAAGCTTTCTTT
TRBJ2-3 | TRBD2 | few | TRBV20-1 | CSARDVILAGVSDTQYF | TGCAGTGCTAGAGATGTAATACTAGCGGGGGTCTCAGATACGCAGTATTTT